These T cell receptor beta chains were read from a single sample in a study of blood T cell repertoires in COVID-19. The table came from immunoSEQ multiplex PCR; TCRdb's copy has only in-frame clones and leaves some out. The table includes about 350,000 clones, roughly 90% detected once. The sample was peripheral blood. These receptors were taken from a woman aged 70-85 years with COVID-19, enrolled during active disease. The CDR3 runs from the conserved cysteine through the conserved F or W. Each record gives: V gene, J gene, CDR3 length, clone size, CDR3 protein. Clone size, where shown, is once, few, many, or a class for clones that have expanded.

V gene: TRBV7-3
J gene: TRBJ2-5
CDR3 length: 15
clone size: .
CDR3 protein: CASSLTYGQGETQYF

V gene: TRBV7-2
J gene: TRBJ1-2
CDR3 length: 16
clone size: .
CDR3 protein: CASSYGGTAANYGYTF

V gene: TRBV10-3
J gene: TRBJ2-3
CDR3 length: 16
clone size: .
CDR3 protein: CAISPMGGASTDTQYF

V gene: TRBV5-1
J gene: TRBJ2-7
CDR3 length: 16
clone size: .
CDR3 protein: CASSLAGEGGVREQYF

V gene: TRBV11-2
J gene: TRBJ2-3
CDR3 length: 18
clone size: .
CDR3 protein: CASSLVFLSGGNTDTQYF

V gene: TRBV4-3
J gene: TRBJ1-6
CDR3 length: 19
clone size: .
CDR3 protein: CASSQESRGKSSYNSPLHF

V gene: TRBV4-2
J gene: TRBJ1-4
CDR3 length: 16
clone size: .
CDR3 protein: CASSQDENRVNEKLFF

V gene: TRBV7-3
J gene: TRBJ1-2
CDR3 length: 15
clone size: .
CDR3 protein: CASSDRQGVGDGYTF

V gene: TRBV5-1
J gene: TRBJ2-7
CDR3 length: 17
clone size: .
CDR3 protein: CASSLGTSGTYSYEQYF

V gene: TRBV3-1/TRBV3-2
J gene: TRBJ2-3
CDR3 length: 16
clone size: .
CDR3 protein: CASSQVPAGGPDTQYF

V gene: TRBV10-3
J gene: TRBJ1-1
CDR3 length: 14
clone size: .
CDR3 protein: CAITLRGSRTEAFF

V gene: TRBV18
J gene: TRBJ1-1
CDR3 length: 15
clone size: .
CDR3 protein: CASTGQGDMNTEAFF

V gene: TRBV7-2
J gene: TRBJ1-1
CDR3 length: 13
clone size: .
CDR3 protein: CASRTGRNTEAFF

V gene: TRBV29-1
J gene: TRBJ2-5
CDR3 length: 11
clone size: once
CDR3 protein: CSVEEAKTQYF

V gene: TRBV7-2
J gene: TRBJ2-7
CDR3 length: 17
clone size: .
CDR3 protein: CASSLTSWTSGAGEQYF

V gene: TRBV5-6
J gene: TRBJ1-1
CDR3 length: 17
clone size: .
CDR3 protein: CASSLAAQGVVETEAFF

V gene: TRBV6-6
J gene: TRBJ1-5
CDR3 length: 14
clone size: .
CDR3 protein: CASSTGQVNQPQHF

V gene: TRBV10-2
J gene: TRBJ1-1
CDR3 length: 12
clone size: .
CDR3 protein: CASRGVRTEAFF

V gene: TRBV19
J gene: TRBJ1-1
CDR3 length: 13
clone size: .
CDR3 protein: CASSSSLNTEAFF

V gene: TRBV27
J gene: TRBJ2-2
CDR3 length: 16
clone size: .
CDR3 protein: CASSLGHPTIAGELFF

V gene: TRBV7-9
J gene: TRBJ1-4
CDR3 length: 15
clone size: .
CDR3 protein: CASSLEGNWEEKLFF

V gene: TRBV2
J gene: TRBJ1-2
CDR3 length: 14
clone size: .
CDR3 protein: CASSGQGGDYGYTF

V gene: TRBV5-1
J gene: TRBJ2-7
CDR3 length: 14
clone size: .
CDR3 protein: CASSLDGYSYEQYF

V gene: TRBV4-3
J gene: TRBJ1-2
CDR3 length: 17
clone size: .
CDR3 protein: CASSQEDIRFGFYGYTF

V gene: TRBV19
J gene: TRBJ1-5
CDR3 length: 13
clone size: few
CDR3 protein: CASSIVGGRPQHF

V gene: TRBV4-1
J gene: TRBJ2-1
CDR3 length: 15
clone size: few
CDR3 protein: CASSRGLAGGGEQFF

V gene: TRBV4-3
J gene: TRBJ2-7
CDR3 length: 14
clone size: .
CDR3 protein: CASSSGTGEHEQYF

V gene: TRBV25-1
J gene: TRBJ2-5
CDR3 length: 18
clone size: .
CDR3 protein: CARTRAPHSGLRRETQYF

V gene: TRBV28
J gene: TRBJ2-4
CDR3 length: 17
clone size: .
CDR3 protein: CASNPRGEGLAKNIQYF

V gene: TRBV7-2
J gene: TRBJ1-6
CDR3 length: 14
clone size: .
CDR3 protein: CASSTTGYNSPLHF

V gene: TRBV6-5
J gene: TRBJ1-2
CDR3 length: 15
clone size: .
CDR3 protein: CASQGGAGGYYGYTF

V gene: TRBV7-2
J gene: TRBJ2-3
CDR3 length: 16
clone size: .
CDR3 protein: CASSFGAGSGTDTQYF

V gene: TRBV4-2
J gene: TRBJ2-7
CDR3 length: 11
clone size: .
CDR3 protein: CASSQGSGQYF

V gene: TRBV12-3/TRBV12-4
J gene: TRBJ1-2
CDR3 length: 12
clone size: .
CDR3 protein: CASSFGGTGYTF

V gene: TRBV7-9
J gene: TRBJ2-2
CDR3 length: 15
clone size: .
CDR3 protein: CASSLVRGNTGELFF

V gene: TRBV5-6
J gene: TRBJ1-2
CDR3 length: 12
clone size: .
CDR3 protein: CASSLQGYGYTF

V gene: TRBV10-3
J gene: TRBJ2-7
CDR3 length: 12
clone size: .
CDR3 protein: CASWTGSHEQYF

V gene: TRBV27
J gene: TRBJ2-7
CDR3 length: 12
clone size: .
CDR3 protein: CARQRQNYEQYF

V gene: TRBV19
J gene: TRBJ1-3
CDR3 length: 17
clone size: .
CDR3 protein: CASKNRAGRGSGNTIYF

V gene: TRBV19
J gene: TRBJ1-2
CDR3 length: 14
clone size: .
CDR3 protein: CASRSSGSDYGYTF

V gene: TRBV3-1/TRBV3-2
J gene: TRBJ1-1
CDR3 length: 13
clone size: .
CDR3 protein: CASSQQGDSEAFF

V gene: TRBV4-1
J gene: TRBJ2-7
CDR3 length: 13
clone size: .
CDR3 protein: CASSQEIGGSKYF

V gene: TRBV5-1
J gene: TRBJ1-2
CDR3 length: 15
clone size: .
CDR3 protein: CASSLGPLANYGYTF

V gene: TRBV30
J gene: TRBJ1-6
CDR3 length: 15
clone size: .
CDR3 protein: CAWRLTGTRNSPLHF

V gene: TRBV5-6
J gene: TRBJ1-4
CDR3 length: 17
clone size: .
CDR3 protein: CASSDDRALATNEKLFF

V gene: TRBV28
J gene: TRBJ2-7
CDR3 length: 15
clone size: .
CDR3 protein: CASSAYRGGLDEQYF

V gene: TRBV11-2
J gene: TRBJ1-2
CDR3 length: 15
clone size: once
CDR3 protein: CASSEDEGFDYGYTF

V gene: TRBV2
J gene: TRBJ2-1
CDR3 length: 15
clone size: .
CDR3 protein: CASLSGGARGDEQFF

V gene: TRBV9
J gene: TRBJ2-3
CDR3 length: 14
clone size: .
CDR3 protein: CASSAPGGSDTQYF

V gene: TRBV28
J gene: TRBJ1-2
CDR3 length: 12
clone size: once
CDR3 protein: CASQGGPYGYTF

V gene: TRBV6-5
J gene: TRBJ1-2
CDR3 length: 15
clone size: .
CDR3 protein: CASSYSAGAGYGYTF

V gene: TRBV5-1
J gene: TRBJ1-1
CDR3 length: 17
clone size: .
CDR3 protein: CASSLATGGYSNTEAFF

V gene: TRBV6-1
J gene: TRBJ2-5
CDR3 length: 12
clone size: .
CDR3 protein: CASSERGKTQYF

V gene: TRBV6-2/TRBV6-3
J gene: TRBJ2-3
CDR3 length: 18
clone size: few
CDR3 protein: CASSLDSRRRGGTDTQYF

V gene: TRBV7-2
J gene: TRBJ1-2
CDR3 length: 15
clone size: .
CDR3 protein: CASSLGRGLSTGYTF

V gene: TRBV7-9
J gene: TRBJ1-6
CDR3 length: 17
clone size: .
CDR3 protein: CASSSPPGEGIGTPLHF

V gene: TRBV7-2
J gene: TRBJ2-1
CDR3 length: 14
clone size: .
CDR3 protein: CASGAWTGNNEQFF